This is a list of T cell receptor beta chains from one sample in a study of patients and donors after allogeneic stem cell transplantation. TCRdb independently ran MiXCR on the RT-PCR reads; one entry per CDR3 protein. The data contain hundreds of thousands of distinct CDR3 sequences, about a sixth of them seen just once; the ten biggest clones take up less than 8.5%. Sequencing input: blood, either unsorted or a sorted T cell fraction (not recorded which). The receptors were sampled from a human donor who was either an allogeneic HSCT recipient or a stem cell or donor lymphocyte infusion donor (not recorded which). It is not recorded whose cells these are; they may come from a transplant donor. CDR3s include the opening cysteine and the closing phenylalanine or tryptophan. Fields, in order: V gene, J gene, CDR3 protein.

>TRBV7-9|TRBJ1-6
CASTLRDSLSSPLHF
>TRBV6-2/TRBV6-3|TRBJ2-1
CASSYYRPYNEQFF
>TRBV12-3/TRBV12-4|TRBJ1-1
CASSLWRTARRMNTEAFF
>TRBV7-3|TRBJ2-1
CASSSPPGVEQFF
>TRBV29-1|TRBJ1-1
CSVVGGVYTEAFF
>TRBV11-1|TRBJ2-1
CASSSGLAGGGRSYNEQFF
>TRBV3-1|TRBJ2-7
CASSQDGTYEQYF
>TRBV9|TRBJ1-4
CASSVNYGQNNEKLFF
>TRBV12-3/TRBV12-4|TRBJ1-4
CASSLGAALADEKLFF
>TRBV20-1|TRBJ1-5
CSALGDSNQPQHF
>TRBV14|TRBJ2-2
CASSRLSAGVNTGELFF
>TRBV9|TRBJ1-1
CASSVEVWNTEAFF
>TRBV12-3/TRBV12-4|TRBJ1-5
CASSLGWWGSGDQPQHF
>TRBV7-3|TRBJ2-7
CASSHPGREQYF
>TRBV5-1|TRBJ2-1
CASSLSGNPYNEQFF
>TRBV4-1|TRBJ2-7
CASSQDPSGTPYEQYF
>TRBV4-3|TRBJ1-2
CASSQDSALPYGYTF
>TRBV12-3/TRBV12-4|TRBJ2-2
CASSLSSGFGELFF
>TRBV5-1|TRBJ2-1
CASKTQGRNEQFF
>TRBV18|TRBJ2-1
CASSPPETRGYNEQFF
>TRBV4-2|TRBJ1-1
CASSPGQGVEAFF
>TRBV7-9|TRBJ2-2
CASSPPGTNTGELFF
>TRBV29-1|TRBJ2-5
CSVEMGRGRQETQYF
>TRBV4-3|TRBJ1-6
CASSLGQGASPLHF
>TRBV5-5|TRBJ2-5
CASSFGPGQGETQYF
>TRBV9|TRBJ2-2
CASSPRGPKGTGELFF
>TRBV9|TRBJ2-7
CASSSGAGGAEQYF
>TRBV20-1|TRBJ2-7
CSAREAGLSYEQYF
>TRBV7-2|TRBJ1-5
CASSLAPTLSNQPQHF
>TRBV29-1|TRBJ1-1
CSVDDRGAFF
>TRBV19|TRBJ2-5
CASSISDRGRETQYF
>TRBV4-1|TRBJ1-1
CASSQDEWRYTEAFF
>TRBV27|TRBJ2-1
CASSSRERRFNEQFF
>TRBV18|TRBJ1-1
CASSDVLNTEAFF
>TRBV7-2|TRBJ2-3
CASSFQRGSRYPDTQYF
>TRBV3-1|TRBJ2-1
CASSQRSGTANNEQFF
>TRBV7-9|TRBJ2-2
CASSPTTAAAGELFF
>TRBV6-5|TRBJ1-1
CASSYSPTTGSTEAFF
>TRBV16|TRBJ1-1
CASSQSNLPHLNTEAFF
>TRBV7-3|TRBJ2-7
CASSLNAGYEQYF
>TRBV6-4|TRBJ2-7
CASRRQVLRISDYEQYF
>TRBV19|TRBJ2-5
CASRTSGTLPQYF
>TRBV9|TRBJ2-7
CASSVGVAGVAEQYF
>TRBV11-2|TRBJ2-3
CASSRDEKGLDTQYF
>TRBV7-6|TRBJ2-7
CASSSQPGQGYEQYF
>TRBV6-1|TRBJ2-7
CASSEGSGTPSYGQYF
>TRBV10-3|TRBJ1-1
CAINNRENTEAFF
>TRBV12-3/TRBV12-4|TRBJ1-1
CASSSVPGQGVPF
>TRBV4-1|TRBJ2-1
CASSQLTGPYNEQFF
>TRBV24-1|TRBJ1-5
CATSDPGTENQPQHF
>TRBV5-6|TRBJ2-5
CASSPGPRGETQYF
>TRBV27|TRBJ1-6
CASSFVGDNSPLHF
>TRBV11-2|TRBJ2-2
CASRHRLATKTNTGELFF
>TRBV12-3/TRBV12-4|TRBJ2-7
CASSLFGVSSYEQYF